This T cell receptor (beta chain) was obtained from a study of CD4+ T cells in melanoma (dated by TCRdb to about 2022). Regarding the research as a whole: Neoantigen-specific CD4+ T cells in human melanoma were investigated in the study. The research as a whole found: Diverse differentiation states were reported to be shown by neoantigen-specific CD4+ T cells in melanoma. Neoantigen-specific CD4+ T cells were reported to be correlated with the function of CD8+ T cells, macrophages and B cells.

Receptor amplification or capture employed the immunoSEQ multiplex PCR assay. TCRdb's version of the immuneACCESS table is confined to in-frame rearrangements and falls short of the full clone set. An unresolved V gene accounts for under half of the shortfall where checked; the remainder is of unknown origin. Recorded for this sample are 15,000 to 20,000 clones; over 70% of them occurred a single time. Of the sample, around 5% is held by the ten largest clones. The CDR3 spans 14 residues, from the cysteine through the phenylalanine. Only the CDR3 part of the read is kept: 42 bases, read in frame from the first base. Reading the germline V gene gives CDR1 MGHDK and CDR2 SYGVNS. V and J lose 4 bases and 4 bases, and a span of 10 bases separates them. A remark on this clone: Its antigen specificity is not known. No base qualities exist here, and no much larger clone lies one base off it.

The donors were people with melanoma. Source material: cells from a culture (not recorded whether cultured in vitro). The receptor was isolated from a human donor with melanoma. Here the chain combines TRBV25-1 and TRBJ2-2, with the D gene tentatively TRBD1 or TRBD2, based on 5 matching bases in each. The DNA reads TGTGCCAGCAGTGGGGACGGAGGCACCGGGGAGCTGTTTTTT. Its translation reads: CASSGDGGTGELFF.